This TCR beta chain was retrieved from a study of long-term antiretroviral therapy in people with HIV. Sequencing used immunoSEQ v3.0 at survey level. Roughly 35,000-50,000 T-cell genomes per sample were the sequencing target. The repertoire was sequenced with immunoSEQ multiplex PCR; TCRdb's copy has only in-frame clones and lacks some. The sample holds about 24,000 clones, around four fifths seen once. With regard to this clone: Its antigen is as yet unknown.

Every participant gave one or more pre-ART and two or more post-ART PBMC samples. Every one of the participants with HIV received treatment in the United States. Study conclusions and caveats: Versus controls, repertoires in people with HIV had narrower CDR3 length ranges.

The sample was unsorted PBMCs, taken about 6.1 years after starting antiretroviral therapy. The TCR comes from a man younger than 40 with HIV.

CDR3 nucleotides: TGTGCCATCCTCTTTCCCAACTATAACACCCTTAGGGGGCGGGATGGCTACACCTTC. Translating gives CAILFPNYNTLRGRDGYTF. The J gene is TRBJ1-2, the V gene TRBV21-1; TRBD1 was called by the table and not checked on the DNA. TRBV21-1 is noted as a pseudogene. The CDR3 consists of 19 residues.